This T cell receptor (beta chain) was obtained from a study of human T cells and chemical hapten exposure. This clonotype came up a few times. Per the study methods: Individual samples carried between about 23,224 and 700,000 TCRs, with 85,000 to 100,000 as the median. TCRdb processed the RACE reads anew with MiXCR; each CDR3 protein has one entry. What appears here as the V and J calls and clone size reflects TCRdb's work, not the paper's. The sample gives some 330,000 distinct CDR3 sequences, 5.5% of which show up once; roughly 8.2% is in the top ten. V lost 6 bases and J lost 13, with 22 bases in between. The CDR3 is 15 residues long. From germline, CDR1 is MNHEY and CDR2 SVGAGI. The time point was: pre-sensitization, week 0. As for treatment: therapeutic diphenylcyclopropenone sensitization with weekly scalp DPC.

The receptor was derived from a woman under 30 with alopecia areata. Some clones in this sample may be carry-over from other donors' samples. The chain links TRBV6-5 to TRBJ2-6, with D unclear. Sequencing was performed on whole blood, taken in connection with sensitization to the hapten diphenylcyclopropenone (DPC). CDR3 in amino acids: CASSPDCTTICVLTF. The CDR3 region has the DNA TGTGCCAGCAGCCCCGACTGCACAACGATATGTGTCCTGACTTTC.